Described below is a single T cell receptor (beta chain) sequence and its context. The antigen is unknown. The entry originates in a study of cytomegalovirus exposure and HLA in healthy donors. Whole-study findings and limits: High sensitivity and specificity were reportedly achieved when the classifier diagnosed cytomegalovirus status.

The CDR3 is 16 residues long. Trimming took 4 bases from V and 3 from J, leaving 18 bases between them. CDR1 and CDR2 (germline): SGHTS, YDEGEE. Each donor's status was that of a healthy bone marrow donor. The PCR had 60 Vbeta and 13 Jbeta primers. Sequencing was performed with immunoSEQ multiplex PCR; in TCRdb, only in-frame clones are kept and a portion is missing. This table holds around 190,000 clones, about 88% found once. This TCR derives from a woman aged 25-40 years in good health and CMV-seronegative. The chain carries TRBV5-8 and TRBJ2-3; tentatively, D is TRBD2 (6 bases). What was sequenced was PBMCs. The CDR3 reads CASSRRRLGGTDTQYF. The CDR3, as DNA: TGTGCCAGCAGCCGGAGGCGGTTGGGGGGAACAGATACGCAGTATTTT.